The rows below give T cell receptor beta chains drawn from one sample of a study of OX40 agonist ivuxolimab in advanced cancers. Profiling relied on immunoSEQ multiplex PCR, and the TCRdb table lists in-frame clones only, not all of them. Among around 44,000 clones listed, approximately 83% were seen once. Source: CD4+ or CD8+ T cells sorted from blood, taken in a trial of the OX40 agonist ivuxolimab. Receptors originate from an adult with an advanced solid tumor such as melanoma, head and neck, liver or kidney cancer. Each CDR3 is given with its conserved first and last residue. The size field is filled for only some rows; it gives once, few, many or a size class.

CASSWGAATNEKLFF,.,TRBV5-4,TRBJ1-4
CASSLIGATEAFF,.,TRBV28,TRBJ1-1
CASSSSVPDPYELYEQYF,.,TRBV7-9,TRBJ2-7
CASSQALQGNTEAFF,.,TRBV4-2,TRBJ1-1
CASSPDPGGYGYTF,once,TRBV7-3,TRBJ1-2
CASQTGPSYEQYF,once,TRBV6-6,TRBJ2-7
CAISDRDDYEQYF,.,TRBV10-3,TRBJ2-7
CASSSSGTGDGSPLHF,.,TRBV27,TRBJ1-6
CASSLDLGGLDYGYTF,once,TRBV11-2,TRBJ1-2
CASSLDVHNEQFF,.,TRBV11-2,TRBJ2-1
CASSRPVDMNTEAFF,.,TRBV6-6,TRBJ1-1
CASRQGQTLYNEQFF,.,TRBV6-5,TRBJ2-1
CASSNWGQGLNYGYTF,.,TRBV19,TRBJ1-2
CASSPQDRPSGYTF,.,TRBV28,TRBJ1-2
CASRKTGVTYEQYF,.,TRBV27,TRBJ2-7
CASSESPGINSPLHF,.,TRBV6-1,TRBJ1-6
CASSFNRWGGTEAFF,.,TRBV5-6,TRBJ1-1
CASSLGQRADNEQFF,.,TRBV5-6,TRBJ2-1
CASSYSEGYTF,once,TRBV6-6,TRBJ1-2
CASRSRDGFGQPQHF,.,TRBV19,TRBJ1-5
CASSPDNYGYTF,.,TRBV7-8,TRBJ1-2
CASSLGRPITYEQYF,.,TRBV7-2,TRBJ2-7
CASSMLGGIGRQPQHF,.,TRBV19,TRBJ1-5
CATSRARTENYGYTF,.,TRBV15,TRBJ1-2
CASSQLGRETYNEQFF,.,TRBV16,TRBJ2-1
CASSRTGTLRETQYF,.,TRBV5-6,TRBJ2-5
CATQRKNADNEQFF,.,TRBV5-8,TRBJ2-1
CASSELGHLSYEQYF,.,TRBV6-1,TRBJ2-7
CASRFDSTNEKLFF,.,TRBV5-1,TRBJ1-4